This T cell receptor (beta chain) was identified in a study of shared clonotypes between healthy human individuals. Assay: immunoSEQ multiplex PCR; the TCRdb copy retains only in-frame clones and omits some. The table includes under 2,000,000 clones, just under 95% detected once. Naive CD8 cells comprised CD45RO-negative, CCR7-positively selected cells, excluding terminally differentiated effector memory CD45RA+ cells. J gave up 4 bases and V 4 bases, and 9 bases lay outside the gene matches. CDR1 MDHEN and CDR2 SYDVKM come from the germline V gene. This CDR3 is built from 15 residues. The chain carries TRBV28 and TRBJ1-2; 7 nucleotides match TRBD1. Material: naive CD8+ T cells sorted from blood. The TCR comes from a man younger than 35 in good health. CDR3: CASSSDMDRLYGYTF. The CDR3 region has the DNA TGTGCCAGCAGTTCCGATATGGACAGGCTCTATGGCTACACCTTC.